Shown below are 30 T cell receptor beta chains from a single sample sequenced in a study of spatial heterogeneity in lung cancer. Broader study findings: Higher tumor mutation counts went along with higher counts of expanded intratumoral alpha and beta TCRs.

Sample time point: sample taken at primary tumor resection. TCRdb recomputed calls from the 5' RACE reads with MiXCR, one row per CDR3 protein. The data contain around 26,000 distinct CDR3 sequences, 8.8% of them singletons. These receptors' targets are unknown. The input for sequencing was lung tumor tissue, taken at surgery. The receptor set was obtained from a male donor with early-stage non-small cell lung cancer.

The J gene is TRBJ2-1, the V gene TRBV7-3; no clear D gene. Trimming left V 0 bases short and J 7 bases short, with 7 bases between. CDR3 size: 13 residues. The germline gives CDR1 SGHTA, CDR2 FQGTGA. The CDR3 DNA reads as TGTGCCAGCAGCTTAACGGGTAATAATGAGCAGTTCTTC. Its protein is CASSLTGNNEQFF.

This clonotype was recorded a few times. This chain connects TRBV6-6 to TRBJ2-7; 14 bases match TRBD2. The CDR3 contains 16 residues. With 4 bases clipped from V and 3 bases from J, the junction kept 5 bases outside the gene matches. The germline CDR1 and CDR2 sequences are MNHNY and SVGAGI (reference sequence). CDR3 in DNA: TGTGCCAGCAGTTCCGGGACTAGCGGGAGATACTACGAGCAGTACTTC. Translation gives CASSSGTSGRYYEQYF.

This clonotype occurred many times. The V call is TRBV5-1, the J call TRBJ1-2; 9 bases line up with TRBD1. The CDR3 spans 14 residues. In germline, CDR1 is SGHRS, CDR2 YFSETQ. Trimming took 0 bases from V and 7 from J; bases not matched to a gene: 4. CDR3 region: CASSLEGQGTGYTF. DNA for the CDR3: TGCGCCAGCAGCTTGGAAGGACAGGGGACTGGCTACACCTTC. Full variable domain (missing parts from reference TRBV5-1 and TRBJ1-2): KAGVTQTPRYLIKTRGQQVTLSCSPISGHRSVSWYQQTPGQGLQFLFEYFSETQRNKGNFPGRFSGRQFSNSRSEMNVSTLELGDSALYLCASSLEGQGTGYTFGSGTRLTVV.

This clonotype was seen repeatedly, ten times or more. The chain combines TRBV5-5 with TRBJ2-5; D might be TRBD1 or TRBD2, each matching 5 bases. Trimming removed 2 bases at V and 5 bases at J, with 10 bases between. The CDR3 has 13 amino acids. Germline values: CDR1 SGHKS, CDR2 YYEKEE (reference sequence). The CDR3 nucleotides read TGTGCCAGCAGCTTCGGGGCTCGGGAGACCCAGTACTTC. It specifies CASSFGARETQYF. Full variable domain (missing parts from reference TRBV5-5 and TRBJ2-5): DAGVTQSPTHLIKTRGQQVTLRCSPISGHKSVSWYQQVLGQGPQFIFQYYEKEERGRGNFPDRFSARQFPNYSSELNVNALLLGDSALYLCASSFGARETQYFGPGTRLLVL.

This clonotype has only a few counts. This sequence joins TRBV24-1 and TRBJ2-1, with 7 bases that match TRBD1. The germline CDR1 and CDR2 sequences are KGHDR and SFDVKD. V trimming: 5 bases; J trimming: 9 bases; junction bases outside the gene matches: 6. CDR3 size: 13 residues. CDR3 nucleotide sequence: TGTGCCACCAGTGGTAGGGGGCCGTCTGAGCAGTTCTTC. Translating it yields CATSGRGPSEQFF.

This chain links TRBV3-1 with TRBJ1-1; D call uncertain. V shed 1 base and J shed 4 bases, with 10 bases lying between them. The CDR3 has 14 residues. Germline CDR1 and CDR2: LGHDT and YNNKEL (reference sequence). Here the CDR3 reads CASSQVGLGTEAFF. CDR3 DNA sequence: TGTGCCAGCAGCCAAGTGGGTTTGGGCACTGAAGCTTTCTTT.

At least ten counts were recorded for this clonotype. This chain's CDR3 is CASSSGLYQPQHF. The DNA of the CDR3 is TGTGCCAGCAGCTCGGGACTTTATCAGCCCCAGCATTTT. V is TRBV7-8 and J is TRBJ1-5, with a weak D call TRBD1 (5 bases). The CDR3 has 13 residues. The germline gives CDR1 SGHVS, CDR2 FQNEAQ. V was pared by 4 bases and J by 5 bases, with 9 bases between.

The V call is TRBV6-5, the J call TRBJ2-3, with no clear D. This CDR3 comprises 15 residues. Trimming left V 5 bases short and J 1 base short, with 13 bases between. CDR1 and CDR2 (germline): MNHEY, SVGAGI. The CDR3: CASSRRGVGTDTQYF. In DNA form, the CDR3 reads TGTGCCAGCAGTCGTAGAGGAGTAGGCACAGATACGCAGTATTTT.

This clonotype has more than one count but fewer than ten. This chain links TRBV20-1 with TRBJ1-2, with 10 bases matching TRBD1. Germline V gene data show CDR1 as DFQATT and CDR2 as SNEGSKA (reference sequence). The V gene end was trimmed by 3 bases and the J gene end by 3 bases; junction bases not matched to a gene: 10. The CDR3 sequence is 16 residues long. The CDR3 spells CSASSGGDRGYYGYTF. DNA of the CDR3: TGCAGTGCTAGTAGCGGAGGGGACAGGGGATACTATGGCTACACCTTC.

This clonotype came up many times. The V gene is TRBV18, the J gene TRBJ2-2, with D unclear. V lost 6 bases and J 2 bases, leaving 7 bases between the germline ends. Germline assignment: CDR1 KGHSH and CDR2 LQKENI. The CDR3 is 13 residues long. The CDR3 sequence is CASSDGNTGELFF. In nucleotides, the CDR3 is TGTGCCAGCTCCGACGGTAACACCGGGGAGCTGTTTTTT.

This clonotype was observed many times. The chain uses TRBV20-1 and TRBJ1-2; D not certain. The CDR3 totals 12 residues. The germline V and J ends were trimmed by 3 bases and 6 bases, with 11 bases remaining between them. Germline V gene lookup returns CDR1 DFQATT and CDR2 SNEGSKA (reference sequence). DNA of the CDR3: TGCAGTGCTAGCCCCTCAGGTCATGGCTACACCTTC. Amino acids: CSASPSGHGYTF.

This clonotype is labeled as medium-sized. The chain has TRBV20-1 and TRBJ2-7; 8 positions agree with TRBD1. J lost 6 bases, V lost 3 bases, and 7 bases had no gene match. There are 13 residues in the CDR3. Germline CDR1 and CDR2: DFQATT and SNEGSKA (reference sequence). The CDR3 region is CSASRTGNSEQYF. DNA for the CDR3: TGCAGTGCTAGTCGGACAGGGAACTCCGAGCAGTACTTC.

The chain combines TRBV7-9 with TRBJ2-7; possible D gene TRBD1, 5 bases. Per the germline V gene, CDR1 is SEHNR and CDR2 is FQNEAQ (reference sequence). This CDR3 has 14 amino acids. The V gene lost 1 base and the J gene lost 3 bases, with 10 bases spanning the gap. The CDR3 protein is CASSLGAGLYEQYF. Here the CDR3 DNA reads TGTGCCAGCAGCTTAGGGGCAGGGCTCTACGAGCAGTACTTC.

The CDR3 spells CASSYPYSYEQYF. The CDR3 nucleotides read TGTGCCAGCAGTTACCCCTACTCCTACGAGCAGTACTTC. The chain is built from TRBV6-5 and TRBJ2-7; no clear D. The germline gives CDR1 MNHEY, CDR2 SVGAGI. V lost 2 bases and J 0 bases, leaving 5 bases between the germline ends. The CDR3 spans 13 residues.

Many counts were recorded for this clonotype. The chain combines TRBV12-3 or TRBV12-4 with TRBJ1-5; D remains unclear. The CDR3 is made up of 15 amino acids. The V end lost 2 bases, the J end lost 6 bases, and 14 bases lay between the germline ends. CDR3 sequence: CASSLKGQSGQPQHF. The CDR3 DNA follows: TGTGCCAGCAGTTTAAAAGGGCAAAGCGGTCAGCCCCAGCATTTT.

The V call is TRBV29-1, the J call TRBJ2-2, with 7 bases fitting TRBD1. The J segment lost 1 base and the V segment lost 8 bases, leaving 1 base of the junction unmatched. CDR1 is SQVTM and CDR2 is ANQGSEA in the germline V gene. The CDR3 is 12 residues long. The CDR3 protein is CSHRGNTGELFF. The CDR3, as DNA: TGCAGCCACAGGGGGAACACCGGGGAGCTGTTTTTT.

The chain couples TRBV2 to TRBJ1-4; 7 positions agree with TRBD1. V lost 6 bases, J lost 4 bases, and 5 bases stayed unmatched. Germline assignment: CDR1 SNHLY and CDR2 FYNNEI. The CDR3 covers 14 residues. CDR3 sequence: CASRGDSSNEKLFF. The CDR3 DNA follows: TGTGCCAGCAGAGGGGACAGCAGTAATGAAAAACTGTTTTTT.

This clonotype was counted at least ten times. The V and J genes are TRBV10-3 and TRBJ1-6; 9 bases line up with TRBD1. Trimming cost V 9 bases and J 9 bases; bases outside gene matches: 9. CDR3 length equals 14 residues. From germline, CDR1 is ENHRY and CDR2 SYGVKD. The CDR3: CAISLGQGGSPLHF. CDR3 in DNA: TGTGCCATATCGTTGGGACAGGGAGGTTCACCCCTCCACTTT.

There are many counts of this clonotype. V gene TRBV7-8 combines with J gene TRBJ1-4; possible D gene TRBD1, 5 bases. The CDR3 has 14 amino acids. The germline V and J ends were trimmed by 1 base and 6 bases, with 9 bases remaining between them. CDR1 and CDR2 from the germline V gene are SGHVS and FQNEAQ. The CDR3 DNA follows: TGTGCCAGCAGCTTAGGGGGCTCGGATGAAAAACTGTTTTTT. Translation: CASSLGGSDEKLFF.

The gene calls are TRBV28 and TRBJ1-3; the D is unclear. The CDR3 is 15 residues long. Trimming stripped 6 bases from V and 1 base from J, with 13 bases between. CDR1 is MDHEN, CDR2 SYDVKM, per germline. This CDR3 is CASRPRVGSGNTIYF. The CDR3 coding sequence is TGTGCCAGCAGACCCCGCGTGGGATCTGGAAACACCATATATTTT.

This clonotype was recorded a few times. Here the CDR3 reads CSCTTGANTEAFF. The CDR3 DNA sequence: TGCAGCTGCACTACAGGGGCGAACACTGAAGCTTTCTTT. The V gene is TRBV29-1, the J gene TRBJ1-1, with 7 positions matching TRBD1. V shed 8 bases, J shed 1 base, and the junction held 7 bases outside the gene matches. The length of the CDR3 is 13 residues. The germline CDR1 and CDR2 sequences are SQVTM and ANQGSEA.

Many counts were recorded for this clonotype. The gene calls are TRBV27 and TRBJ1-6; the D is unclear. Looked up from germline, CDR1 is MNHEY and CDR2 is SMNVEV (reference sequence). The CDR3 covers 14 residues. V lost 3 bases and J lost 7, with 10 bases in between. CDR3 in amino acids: CASSFRRWNSPLHF. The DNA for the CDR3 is TGTGCCAGCAGTTTTCGTCGGTGGAATTCACCCCTCCACTTT.

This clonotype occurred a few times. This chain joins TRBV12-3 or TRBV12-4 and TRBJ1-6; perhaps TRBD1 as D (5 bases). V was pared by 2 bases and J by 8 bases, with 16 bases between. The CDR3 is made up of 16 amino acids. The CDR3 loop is CASSLSFVTEDSPLHF. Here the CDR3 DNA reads TGTGCCAGCAGTTTAAGTTTTGTGACAGAGGATTCACCCCTCCACTTT.

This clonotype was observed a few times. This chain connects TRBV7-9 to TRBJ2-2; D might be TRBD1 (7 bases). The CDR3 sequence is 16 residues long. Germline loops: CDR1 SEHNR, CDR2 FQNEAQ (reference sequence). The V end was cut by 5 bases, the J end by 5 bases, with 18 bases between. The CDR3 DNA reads TGTGCCAGCAGCCCCGGAGCAGGGGGAGGAACCGGGGAGCTGTTTTTT. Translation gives CASSPGAGGGTGELFF.

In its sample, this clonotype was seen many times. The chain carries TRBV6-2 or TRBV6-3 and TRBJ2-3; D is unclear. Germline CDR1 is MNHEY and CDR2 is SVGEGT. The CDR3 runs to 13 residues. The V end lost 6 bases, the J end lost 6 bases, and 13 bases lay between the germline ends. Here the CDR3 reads CASSLVTSDTQYF. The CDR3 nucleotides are TGTGCCAGCAGCCTAGTGACCTCGGATACGCAGTATTTT.

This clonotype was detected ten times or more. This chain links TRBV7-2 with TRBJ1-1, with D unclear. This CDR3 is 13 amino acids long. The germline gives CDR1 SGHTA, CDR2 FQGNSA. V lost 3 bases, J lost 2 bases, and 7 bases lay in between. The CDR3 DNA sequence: TGTGCCAGCAGCTTCGGGAGAAACACTGAAGCTTTCTTT. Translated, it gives CASSFGRNTEAFF.

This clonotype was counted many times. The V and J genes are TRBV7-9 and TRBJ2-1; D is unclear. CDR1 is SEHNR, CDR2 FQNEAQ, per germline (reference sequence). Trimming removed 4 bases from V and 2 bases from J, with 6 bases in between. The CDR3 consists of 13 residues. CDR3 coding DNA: TGTGCCAGCAGCTCCTCCCCCTACAATGAGCAGTTCTTC. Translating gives CASSSSPYNEQFF.

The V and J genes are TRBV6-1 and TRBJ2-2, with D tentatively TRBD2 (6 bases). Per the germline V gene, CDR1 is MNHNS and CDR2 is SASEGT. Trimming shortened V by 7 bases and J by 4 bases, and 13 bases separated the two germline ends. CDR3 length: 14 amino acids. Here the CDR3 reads CASTYGGFTGELFF. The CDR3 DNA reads TGTGCCAGCACCTATGGAGGGTTCACCGGGGAGCTGTTTTTT.

CDR3: CASTPRGTGGSYEQYF. The DNA for the CDR3 is TGTGCCAGCACCCCGAGGGGGACAGGGGGCTCCTACGAGCAGTACTTC. The chain combines TRBV2 with TRBJ2-7; TRBD1 aligns across 11 bases. This CDR3 region has 16 residues. In germline, CDR1 is SNHLY, CDR2 FYNNEI. The J segment lost 0 bases and the V segment lost 7 bases, leaving 8 bases of the junction unmatched.

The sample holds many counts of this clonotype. CDR3 region: CSASYQMGHYEQYF. The CDR3, as DNA: TGCAGTGCTAGTTACCAGATGGGCCACTACGAGCAGTACTTC. The chain links TRBV20-1 to TRBJ2-7; D not certain. V was pared by 3 bases and J by 3 bases, with 15 bases between. Germline V gene sequence: CDR1 DFQATT, CDR2 SNEGSKA (reference sequence). The CDR3 consists of 14 residues.